This T cell receptor beta chain was recovered during a study of T cells in women clearing cervical HPV infection. On this clone itself: The antigen is undetermined. The read terminates 3 residues before the CDR3 end, so the remaining end is supplied by the germline J gene.

TCRdb's copy holds only in-frame clones and misses some; the assay was immunoSEQ multiplex PCR. The ten most abundant clones cover 5% to 7.5% of a sample with about 32,000 clones. Notes on the study in general: Controls had more TRBV6-7 (roughly 0.16%) than cases (roughly 0.11%).

The CDR3 is 15 amino acids. V dropped 4 bases and J dropped 3; count of bases not matched to a gene: 8. Germline CDR1 and CDR2: SGHDT and YYEEEE. The chain is built from TRBV5-6 and TRBJ2-7, with 9 nucleotides matching TRBD1. The specimen sequenced was blood buffy coat. This clonotype originated in a woman between 18 and 75 years old with a cervical HPV16 infection that either progressed to CIN3+ or cleared (not recorded which). CDR3 region: CASSLERGQGYEQYF. CDR3 bases read: TGTGCCAGCAGCCTGGAGAGGGGACAGGGCTACGAG. Full variable domain (rest looked up from reference TRBV5-6 and TRBJ2-7): DAGVTQSPTHLIKTRGQQVTLRCSPKSGHDTVSWYQQALGQGPQFIFQYYEEEERQRGNFPDRFSGHQFPNYSSELNVNALLLGDSALYLCASSLERGQGYEQYFGPGTRLTVT.